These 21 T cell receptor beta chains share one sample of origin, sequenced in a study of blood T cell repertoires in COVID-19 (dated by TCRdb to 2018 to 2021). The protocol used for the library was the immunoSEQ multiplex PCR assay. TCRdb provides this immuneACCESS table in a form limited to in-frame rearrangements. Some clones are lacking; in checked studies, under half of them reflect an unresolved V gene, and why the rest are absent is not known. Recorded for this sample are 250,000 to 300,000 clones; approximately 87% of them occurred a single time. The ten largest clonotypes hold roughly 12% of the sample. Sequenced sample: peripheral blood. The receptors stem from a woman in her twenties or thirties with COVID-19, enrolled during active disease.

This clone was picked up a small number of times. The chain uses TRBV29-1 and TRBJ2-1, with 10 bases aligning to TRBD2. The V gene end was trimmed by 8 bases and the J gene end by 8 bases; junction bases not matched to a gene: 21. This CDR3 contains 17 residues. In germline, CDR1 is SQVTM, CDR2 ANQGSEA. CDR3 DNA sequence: TGCAGCCTATTTCCGGGGACTAGCGACGGAAGAGGGGATGAGCAGTTCTTC. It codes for CSLFPGTSDGRGDEQFF.

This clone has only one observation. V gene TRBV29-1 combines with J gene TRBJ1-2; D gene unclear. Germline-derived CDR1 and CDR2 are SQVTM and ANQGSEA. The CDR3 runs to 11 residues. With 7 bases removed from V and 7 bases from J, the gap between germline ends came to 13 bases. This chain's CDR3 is CSASFIGGYTF. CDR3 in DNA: TGCAGCGCGTCCTTCATCGGTGGCTACACCTTC. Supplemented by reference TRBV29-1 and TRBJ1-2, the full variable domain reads SAVISQKPSRDICQRGTSLTIQCQVDSQVTMMFWYRQQPGQSLTLIATANQGSEATYESGFVIDKFPISRPNLTFSTLTVSNMSPEDSSIYLCSASFIGGYTFGSGTRLTVV.

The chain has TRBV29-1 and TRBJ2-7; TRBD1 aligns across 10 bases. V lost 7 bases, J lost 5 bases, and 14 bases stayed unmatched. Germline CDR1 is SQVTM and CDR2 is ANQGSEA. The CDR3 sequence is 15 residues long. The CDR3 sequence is CSGASPGQGKHEQYF. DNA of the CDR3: TGCAGCGGGGCTTCCCCGGGACAGGGGAAGCACGAGCAGTACTTC.

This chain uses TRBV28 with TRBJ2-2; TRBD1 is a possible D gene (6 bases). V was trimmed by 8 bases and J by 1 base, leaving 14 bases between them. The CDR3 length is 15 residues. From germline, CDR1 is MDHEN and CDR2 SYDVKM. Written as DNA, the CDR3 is TGTGCCAGCCGACCCACACAGGGGAACACCGGGGAGCTGTTTTTT. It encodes CASRPTQGNTGELFF.

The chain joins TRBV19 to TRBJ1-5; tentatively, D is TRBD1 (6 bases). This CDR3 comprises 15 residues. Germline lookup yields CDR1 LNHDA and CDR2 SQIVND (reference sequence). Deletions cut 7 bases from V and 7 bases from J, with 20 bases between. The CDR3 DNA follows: TGTGCCAGTACCCCCTCGCCAGGGGTAGGGCAGCCCCAGCATTTT. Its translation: CASTPSPGVGQPQHF. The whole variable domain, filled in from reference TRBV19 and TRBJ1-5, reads DGGITQSPKYLFRKEGQNVTLSCEQNLNHDAMYWYRQDPGQGLRLIYYSQIVNDFQKGDIAEGYSVSREKKESFPLTVTSAQKNPTAFYLCASTPSPGVGQPQHFGDGTRLSIL.

The CDR3 region has the DNA TGCGCCAGCAGCCAAATTTTGCGGGGGGCGCGCACCGGCCGCACAGATACGCAGTATTTT. This sequence encodes CASSQILRGARTGRTDTQYF. This chain links TRBV4-1 with TRBJ2-3; TRBD2 aligns across 8 bases. The CDR3 is 20 amino acids. CDR1 and CDR2 (germline): MGHRA, YSYEKL. V was clipped by 2 bases and J by 1 base; unmatched bases: 17.

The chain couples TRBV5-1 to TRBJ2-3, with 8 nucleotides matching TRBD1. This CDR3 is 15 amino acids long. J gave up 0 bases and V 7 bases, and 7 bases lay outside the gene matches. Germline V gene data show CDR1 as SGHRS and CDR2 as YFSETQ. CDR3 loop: CASGRQGLSTDTQYF. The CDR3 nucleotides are TGCGCCAGCGGTAGACAGGGGTTAAGCACAGATACGCAGTATTTT.

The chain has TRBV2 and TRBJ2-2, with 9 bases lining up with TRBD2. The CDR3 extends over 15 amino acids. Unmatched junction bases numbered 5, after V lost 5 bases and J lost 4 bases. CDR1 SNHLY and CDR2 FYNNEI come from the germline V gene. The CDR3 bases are TGTGCCAGCAGTTCGGGACTAGCAGGCACCGGGGAGCTGTTTTTT. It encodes CASSSGLAGTGELFF. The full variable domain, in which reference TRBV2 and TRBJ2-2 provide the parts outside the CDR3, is EPEVTQTPSHQVTQMGQEVILRCVPISNHLYFYWYRQILGQKVEFLVSFYNNEISEKSEIFDDQFSVERPDGSNFTLKIRSTKLEDSAMYFCASSSGLAGTGELFFGEGSRLTVL.

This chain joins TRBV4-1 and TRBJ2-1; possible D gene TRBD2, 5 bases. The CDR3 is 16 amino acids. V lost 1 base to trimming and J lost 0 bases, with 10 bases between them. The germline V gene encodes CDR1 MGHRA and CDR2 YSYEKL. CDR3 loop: CASSQGLGSSYNEQFF. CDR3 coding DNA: TGCGCCAGCAGCCAAGGTCTAGGGAGCTCCTACAATGAGCAGTTCTTC.

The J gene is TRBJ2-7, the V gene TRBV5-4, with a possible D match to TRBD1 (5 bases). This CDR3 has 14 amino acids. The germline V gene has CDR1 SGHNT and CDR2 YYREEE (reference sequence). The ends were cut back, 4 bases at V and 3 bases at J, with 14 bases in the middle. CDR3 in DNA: TGTGCCAGCAGCCCCTCCCAGGGATACTACGAGCAGTACTTC. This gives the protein CASSPSQGYYEQYF.

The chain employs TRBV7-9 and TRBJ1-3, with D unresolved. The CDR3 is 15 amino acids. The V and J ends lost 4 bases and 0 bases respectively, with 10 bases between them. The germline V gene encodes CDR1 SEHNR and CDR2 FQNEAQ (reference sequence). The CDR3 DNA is TGTGCCAGCAGCTATCCGGGGAACTCTGGAAACACCATATATTTT. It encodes CASSYPGNSGNTIYF.

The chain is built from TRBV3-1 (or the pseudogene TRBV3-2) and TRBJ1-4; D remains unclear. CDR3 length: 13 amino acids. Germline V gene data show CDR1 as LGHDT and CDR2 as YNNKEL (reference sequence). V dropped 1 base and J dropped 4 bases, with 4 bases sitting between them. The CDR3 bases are TGTGCCAGCAGCCAAGTATTTAATGAAAAACTGTTTTTT. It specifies CASSQVFNEKLFF.

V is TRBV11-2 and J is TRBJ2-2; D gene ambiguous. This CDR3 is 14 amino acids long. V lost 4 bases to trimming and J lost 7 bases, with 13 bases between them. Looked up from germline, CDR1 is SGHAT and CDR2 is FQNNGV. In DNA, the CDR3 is TGTGCCAGCAGCTCTAGTTTAGGTAGCGGGGAGCTGTTTTTT. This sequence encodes CASSSSLGSGELFF.

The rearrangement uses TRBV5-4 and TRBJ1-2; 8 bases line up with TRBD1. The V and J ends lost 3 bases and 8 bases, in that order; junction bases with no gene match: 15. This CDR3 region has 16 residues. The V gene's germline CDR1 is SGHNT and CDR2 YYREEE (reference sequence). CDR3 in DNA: TGTGCCAGCAGCTCACCAGACAGGGGACCTCTTAGGGGCTACACCTTC. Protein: CASSSPDRGPLRGYTF.

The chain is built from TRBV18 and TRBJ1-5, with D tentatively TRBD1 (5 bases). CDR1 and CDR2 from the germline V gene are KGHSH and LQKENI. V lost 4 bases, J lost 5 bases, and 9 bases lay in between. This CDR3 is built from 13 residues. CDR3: CASSQGEHQPQHF. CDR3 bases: TGTGCCAGCTCACAAGGGGAACATCAGCCCCAGCATTTT.

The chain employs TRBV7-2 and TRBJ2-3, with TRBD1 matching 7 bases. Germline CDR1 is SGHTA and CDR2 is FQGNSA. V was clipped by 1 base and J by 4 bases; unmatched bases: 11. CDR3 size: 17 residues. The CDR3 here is CASSLVGTGARSDTQYF. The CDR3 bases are TGTGCCAGCAGCTTAGTTGGTACAGGGGCAAGGTCAGATACGCAGTATTTT.

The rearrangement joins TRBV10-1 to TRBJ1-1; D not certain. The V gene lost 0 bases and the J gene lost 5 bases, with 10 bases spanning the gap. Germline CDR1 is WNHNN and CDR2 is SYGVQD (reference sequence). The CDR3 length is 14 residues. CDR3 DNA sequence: TGCGCCAGCAGTGAGTCGAACCAGGTAACTGAAGCTTTCTTT. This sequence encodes CASSESNQVTEAFF.

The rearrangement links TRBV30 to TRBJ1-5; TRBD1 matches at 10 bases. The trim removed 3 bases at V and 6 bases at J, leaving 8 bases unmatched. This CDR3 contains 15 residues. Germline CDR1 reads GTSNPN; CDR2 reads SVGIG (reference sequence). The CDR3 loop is CAWSPGTGVGQPQHF. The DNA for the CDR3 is TGTGCCTGGAGCCCCGGGACAGGGGTGGGTCAGCCCCAGCATTTT.

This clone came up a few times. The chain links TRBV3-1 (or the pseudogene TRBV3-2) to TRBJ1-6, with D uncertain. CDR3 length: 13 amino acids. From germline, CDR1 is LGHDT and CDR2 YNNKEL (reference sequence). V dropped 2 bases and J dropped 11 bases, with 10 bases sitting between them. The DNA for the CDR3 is TGTGCCAGCAGCCAATATAGAGACACACCCCTCCACTTT. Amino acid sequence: CASSQYRDTPLHF.

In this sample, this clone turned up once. The CDR3 DNA is TGTGCCAGCAGTTTAGGACAGGGTGAGGCAGATACGCAGTATTTT. Translation: CASSLGQGEADTQYF. The V gene is TRBV5-4, the J gene TRBJ2-3; 8 bases are a match to TRBD1. Germline V CDR1 and CDR2: SGHNT, YYREEE (reference sequence). The CDR3 is made up of 15 amino acids. V trimming: 5 bases; J trimming: 4 bases; junction bases outside the gene matches: 9. Drawing the rest from reference TRBV5-4 and TRBJ2-3, the complete variable domain is ETGVTQSPTHLIKTRGQQVTLRCSSQSGHNTVSWYQQALGQGPQFIFQYYREEENGRGNFPPRFSGLQFPNYSSELNVNALELDDSALYLCASSLGQGEADTQYFGPGTRLTVL.

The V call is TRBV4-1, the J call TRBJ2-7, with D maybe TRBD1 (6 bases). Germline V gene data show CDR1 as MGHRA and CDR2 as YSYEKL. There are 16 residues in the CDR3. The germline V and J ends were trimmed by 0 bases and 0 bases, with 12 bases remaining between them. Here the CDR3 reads CASSQDETGISYEQYF. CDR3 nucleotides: TGCGCCAGCAGCCAAGATGAAACAGGGATCTCCTACGAGCAGTACTTC.